Presented here are 14 T cell receptor beta chains from one specimen sequenced in a study of cytomegalovirus exposure and HLA in healthy donors. The method was immunoSEQ multiplex PCR; TCRdb's version includes in-frame clones alone and lacks a portion of them. The data hold a few hundred thousand clones, with roughly 90% observed a single time. Sequencing was performed on PBMCs. The receptors stem from a man younger than 40 in good health and CMV-seronegative.

V gene TRBV7-8 combines with J gene TRBJ1-1, with D possibly TRBD1 on 6 matching bases. The V end was cut by 3 bases, the J end by 4 bases, with 12 bases between. Germline CDR1 reads SGHVS; CDR2 reads FQNEAQ. The CDR3 length is 14 residues. The CDR3 DNA reads TGTGCCAGCAGCTTCTCTACAGGGTTCACTGAAGCTTTCTTT. As protein: CASSFSTGFTEAFF.

The V gene is TRBV5-4, the J gene TRBJ2-7, with 10 bases that match TRBD2. The CDR3 consists of 16 residues. The V and J ends lost 0 bases and 4 bases, in that order; junction bases with no gene match: 7. The germline CDR1 and CDR2 sequences are SGHNT and YYREEE (reference sequence). CDR3 residues: CASSLAGTSDIYEQYF. In nucleotides, the CDR3 is TGTGCCAGCAGCTTGGCCGGGACTAGCGATATTTACGAGCAGTACTTC.

J is TRBJ1-5 and V is TRBV4-3, with 9 bases matching TRBD1. CDR1 and CDR2 from the germline V gene are LGHNA and YSLEER. The CDR3 totals 15 residues. J lost 7 bases, V lost 1 base, and 5 bases had no gene match. The CDR3 spells CASSQATGGAQPQHF. CDR3 coding DNA: TGCGCCAGCAGCCAAGCGACAGGGGGGGCCCAGCCCCAGCATTTT.

This rearrangement joins TRBV11-3 to TRBJ2-5; the match to TRBD1 covers 10 bases. Germline V lookup: CDR1 SGHNT, CDR2 YENEEA. The V and J ends lost 4 bases and 5 bases, in that order; junction bases with no gene match: 7. The CDR3 runs 15 residues. For the CDR3, the DNA is TGTGCCAGCAGCTCAACGGGACAGGGGATCGAGACCCAGTACTTC. It is translated as CASSSTGQGIETQYF.

CDR3 DNA sequence: TGTGCCAGTACCCGAAGGGGGGGTAACTATGGCTACACCTTC. This gives the protein CASTRRGGNYGYTF. The chain has TRBV19 and TRBJ1-2, with D perhaps TRBD1 (6 bases). CDR3 length: 14 amino acids. The V and J ends lost 7 bases and 1 base respectively, with 13 bases between them. Germline values: CDR1 LNHDA, CDR2 SQIVND (reference sequence).

The rearrangement uses TRBV9 and TRBJ2-7, with 9 bases matching TRBD2. J was trimmed by 7 bases and V by 0 bases; bases with no gene match: 5. Germline assignment: CDR1 SGDLS and CDR2 YYNGEE. The CDR3 length is 14 residues. CDR3 residues: CASSVGLAAREQYF. DNA of the CDR3: TGTGCCAGCAGCGTAGGACTAGCGGCCCGGGAGCAGTACTTC.

This chain links TRBV7-2 with TRBJ2-5, with D possibly being TRBD2 (5 bases). The CDR3 runs 13 residues. V lost 5 bases to trimming and J lost 2 bases, with 9 bases between them. The germline V gene encodes CDR1 SGHTA and CDR2 FQGNSA. The CDR3 is CASSRGRQETQYF. CDR3 in DNA: TGTGCCAGCAGCAGAGGGCGGCAAGAGACCCAGTACTTC. The full variable domain, completed using reference TRBV7-2 and TRBJ2-5, is GAGVSQSPSNKVTEKGKDVELRCDPISGHTALYWYRQSLGQGLEFLIYFQGNSAPDKSGLPSDRFSAERTGGSVSTLTIQRTQQEDSAVYLCASSRGRQETQYFGPGTRLLVL.

The chain couples TRBV7-2 to TRBJ2-7; D perhaps matches TRBD2 (5 bases). Per the germline V gene, CDR1 is SGHTA and CDR2 is FQGNSA. Trimming took off 0 bases at V and 6 bases at J, with 9 bases between the two ends. This CDR3 is built from 13 residues. The CDR3: CASSLALVSEQYF. The CDR3 nucleotides read TGTGCCAGCAGCTTAGCACTAGTCTCCGAGCAGTACTTC.

The rearrangement joins TRBV11-2 to TRBJ2-1; D unresolved. The CDR3 sequence is 15 residues long. The germline gives CDR1 SGHAT, CDR2 FQNNGV. V shed 5 bases and J shed 1 base, with 12 bases lying between them. Written as DNA, the CDR3 is TGTGCCAGCAGCCAGACTGGGTGGTCCTACAATGAGCAGTTCTTC. The encoded protein is CASSQTGWSYNEQFF.

The chain employs TRBV19 and TRBJ1-1; no clear D. The CDR3 contains 11 residues. The V end lost 7 bases, the J end lost 2 bases, and 5 bases lay between the germline ends. CDR1 LNHDA and CDR2 SQIVND come from the germline V gene (reference sequence). CDR3 coding DNA: TGTGCCAGTACTCTCAACACTGAAGCTTTCTTT. Amino acid sequence: CASTLNTEAFF.

This clone occurred a few times. This chain joins TRBV18 and TRBJ2-7; the D is unclear. Germline assignment: CDR1 KGHSH and CDR2 LQKENI. Trimming pared 5 bases from V and 7 bases from J, leaving 18 bases between. There are 14 residues in the CDR3. The CDR3: CASSASSPPWEQYF. The CDR3 DNA is TGTGCCAGCTCAGCAAGTAGTCCCCCCTGGGAGCAGTACTTC.

This chain links TRBV6-1 with TRBJ2-5; 9 nucleotides match TRBD2. Germline values: CDR1 MNHNS, CDR2 SASEGT. The V segment lost 7 bases and the J segment 3 bases; nucleotides outside the gene matches: 6. This CDR3 has 14 residues. DNA for the CDR3: TGTGCCAGCACCCATATAGCGGGGGAAGAGACCCAGTACTTC. Translating it yields CASTHIAGEETQYF.

The chain carries TRBV6-1 and TRBJ1-2, with 7 bases aligning to TRBD1. Trimming cost V 4 bases and J 9 bases; bases outside gene matches: 8. The CDR3 runs 13 residues. CDR1 MNHNS and CDR2 SASEGT come from the germline V gene. The CDR3 reads CASSGFDRESYTF. The CDR3 DNA sequence: TGTGCCAGCAGTGGCTTTGACAGGGAAAGCTACACCTTC.

This clone came up once. The chain uses TRBV9 and TRBJ2-1; D possibly corresponds to TRBD1 (5 bases). The germline V gene encodes CDR1 SGDLS and CDR2 YYNGEE. V was trimmed by 2 bases and J by 10 bases, leaving 16 bases between them. The CDR3 is 14 amino acids. CDR3 DNA: TGTGCCAGCAGCGTTGCAGGGTCCCCATCCGAGCAGTTCTTC. Translation: CASSVAGSPSEQFF.